This TCR beta chain is drawn from a study of beta chain features in type 1 diabetes. Study findings and constraints: Shorter TCRB CDR3s, moderately but significantly so, were found in Type 1 diabetes patients in all four CD4+ subsets. A greater similarity of naive, central memory and Treg TCRB repertoires was seen among patients than among healthy donors.

Reverse transcribing all isolated RNA meant expressed TCRB transcripts were sequenced. Sequenced by immunoSEQ multiplex PCR; TCRdb stores in-frame clones only, minus some. The sample includes 250,000 to 300,000 clones, around 24% seen only once; the top ten take 0.012%. The V gene's germline CDR1 is SGHDT and CDR2 YYEEEE. The CDR3 runs to 14 residues. The V and J ends lost 4 bases and 8 bases respectively, with 15 bases between them. To note about this clone: The antigen remains undetermined.

The source is a woman aged 25 to 39 with type 1 diabetes. Sequencing was carried out using naive CD4+ T cells from blood. The V gene is TRBV5-6, the J gene TRBJ2-2; D remains ambiguous. The CDR3 loop is CASSQPVPRGELFF. The CDR3 DNA follows: TGTGCCAGCAGCCAACCTGTGCCGAGGGGGGAGCTGTTTTTT. Full variable domain (outside the CDR3, taken from reference TRBV5-6 and TRBJ2-2): DAGVTQSPTHLIKTRGQQVTLRCSPKSGHDTVSWYQQALGQGPQFIFQYYEEEERQRGNFPDRFSGHQFPNYSSELNVNALLLGDSALYLCASSQPVPRGELFFGEGSRLTVL.